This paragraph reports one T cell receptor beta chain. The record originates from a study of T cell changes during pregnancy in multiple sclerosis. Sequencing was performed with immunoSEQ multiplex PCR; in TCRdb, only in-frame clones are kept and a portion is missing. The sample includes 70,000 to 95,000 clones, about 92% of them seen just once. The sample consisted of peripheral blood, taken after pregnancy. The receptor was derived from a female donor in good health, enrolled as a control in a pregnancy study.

CDR3 coding DNA: TGTGCCTGGACCCCGAAACGAACTACCTTCTATGGCTACACCTTC. Protein sequence: CAWTPKRTTFYGYTF. V and J are TRBV30 and TRBJ1-2, with D uncertain. Trimming shortened V by 4 bases and J by 4 bases, and 19 bases separated the two germline ends. CDR3 length: 15 amino acids. Germline V lookup: CDR1 GTSNPN, CDR2 SVGIG (reference sequence).